A single sample gave rise to the 27 T cell receptor beta chains below, sequenced in a study of blood T cells in healthy people across ages. A sample-barcoded 5' primer and a J-beta primer mix were used in a second PCR of roughly 6 to 12 cycles. TCRdb processed the 5' RACE reads anew with MiXCR; each CDR3 protein has one entry. The top ten clones hold over 2% of a sample with about 1.8 million distinct CDR3 sequences, roughly 49% of them seen once. The sample taken for sequencing was blood. These TCRs come from a woman in her forties in good health.

The chain has TRBV5-1 and TRBJ2-3, with D possibly being TRBD2 (5 bases). The V gene's germline CDR1 is SGHRS and CDR2 YFSETQ. Trimming stripped 4 bases from V and 11 bases from J, with 14 bases between. CDR3 length: 12 amino acids. CDR3 DNA: TGCGCCAGCAGCCCCGACGGGATGTGGCAGTATTTT. Protein sequence: CASSPDGMWQYF.

The CDR3 loop is CASSESHRGTDTQYF. The CDR3 DNA reads TGCGCCAGCAGTGAGTCCCATAGAGGGACAGATACGCAGTATTTT. The V gene is TRBV10-1, the J gene TRBJ2-3, with D possibly matching TRBD2 (5 bases). The CDR3 has 15 residues. CDR1 is WNHNN and CDR2 is SYGVQD in the germline V gene (reference sequence). V was trimmed by 0 bases and J by 3 bases, leaving 10 bases between them.

The chain joins TRBV20-1 to TRBJ2-3; 8 bases align to TRBD2. The germline CDR1 and CDR2 sequences are DFQATT and SNEGSKA (reference sequence). The CDR3 consists of 15 residues. V shed 2 bases and J 4 bases; nucleotides not matched to a gene: 8. This chain's CDR3 is CSARFGRAGADTQYF. In nucleotides, the CDR3 is TGCAGTGCTAGATTCGGACGAGCGGGAGCAGATACGCAGTATTTT.

This clonotype came up a few times. The chain is built from TRBV4-1 and TRBJ1-2; D is undetermined. With 2 bases removed from V and 2 bases from J, the gap between germline ends came to 6 bases. From germline, CDR1 is MGHRA and CDR2 YSYEKL. The CDR3 covers 13 residues. CDR3 residues: CASSQIINYGYTF. For the CDR3, the DNA is TGCGCCAGCAGCCAAATAATCAACTATGGCTACACCTTC.

The chain joins TRBV24-1 to TRBJ2-7, with D possibly TRBD2 on 6 matching bases. This CDR3 comprises 16 residues. Germline loops: CDR1 KGHDR, CDR2 SFDVKD. Trimming stripped 4 bases from V and 7 bases from J, with 22 bases between. CDR3 protein: CATSDPSSEGYNEQYF. In DNA, the CDR3 is TGTGCCACCAGTGACCCCTCTAGCGAGGGATACAATGAGCAGTACTTC.

There are a few counts of this clonotype. The chain uses TRBV12-5 and TRBJ2-5; TRBD1 is a possible D gene (6 bases). V was pared by 5 bases and J by 2 bases, with 15 bases between. Per germline, CDR1 LGHNT and CDR2 FRNRAP. The CDR3 extends over 15 amino acids. Here the CDR3 reads CASGVVGHPQETQYF. The CDR3 DNA sequence: TGTGCTAGTGGTGTCGTGGGACACCCTCAAGAGACCCAGTACTTC. Drawing the rest from reference TRBV12-5 and TRBJ2-5, the complete variable domain is DARVTQTPRHKVTEMGQEVTMRCQPILGHNTVFWYRQTMMQGLELLAYFRNRAPLDDSGMPKDRFSAEMPDATLATLKIQPSEPRDSAVYFCASGVVGHPQETQYFGPGTRLLVL.

J is TRBJ2-7 and V is TRBV5-1; either TRBD1 or TRBD2 may supply D (5 bases each). V lost 4 bases and J 3 bases, leaving 20 bases between the germline ends. CDR3 length equals 16 residues. From germline, CDR1 is SGHRS and CDR2 YFSETQ. The DNA of the CDR3 is TGCGCCAGCAGCGGGGGAGCAGGAGATGGCCGCTACGAGCAGTACTTC. It codes for CASSGGAGDGRYEQYF.

The rearrangement joins TRBV6-6 to TRBJ1-5; possible D gene TRBD1, 6 bases. Germline V gene data show CDR1 as MNHNY and CDR2 as SVGAGI (reference sequence). The ends were cut back, 0 bases at V and 5 bases at J, with 14 bases in the middle. The CDR3 runs to 16 residues. The CDR3 nucleotides are TGTGCCAGCAGTTACTCACTCGGAGAGGGGGATCAGCCCCAGCATTTT. Residues: CASSYSLGEGDQPQHF.

A few counts support this clonotype. The chain links TRBV7-9 to TRBJ2-1, with 16 bases lining up with TRBD2. CDR3 length equals 17 residues. The V gene's germline CDR1 is SEHNR and CDR2 FQNEAQ (reference sequence). Trimming cost V 5 bases and J 5 bases; bases outside gene matches: 6. This CDR3 is CASSTGTSGGVNNEQFF. The DNA of the CDR3 is TGTGCCAGCAGCACCGGGACTAGCGGGGGGGTAAACAATGAGCAGTTCTTC.

This chain links TRBV2 with TRBJ1-2; unclear D gene. The CDR3 is made up of 13 amino acids. The germline gives CDR1 SNHLY, CDR2 FYNNEI. V lost 6 bases to trimming and J lost 0 bases, with 8 bases between them. CDR3 amino acids: CASRQSSNYGYTF. DNA for the CDR3: TGTGCCAGCAGACAGAGTTCTAACTATGGCTACACCTTC.

This clonotype appeared a single time. The chain recombines TRBV5-1 with TRBJ1-4; D possibly corresponds to TRBD1 (5 bases). The CDR3 covers 16 residues. CDR1 and CDR2 (germline): SGHRS, YFSETQ. Trimming pared 0 bases from V and 1 base from J, leaving 10 bases between. The CDR3: CASSLGGALTNEKLFF. For the CDR3, the DNA is TGCGCCAGCAGCTTGGGAGGGGCGTTAACTAATGAAAAACTGTTTTTT.

This clonotype was counted once. The chain recombines TRBV7-2 with TRBJ2-3; perhaps TRBD2 as D (7 bases). In germline, CDR1 is SGHTA, CDR2 FQGNSA. This CDR3 contains 15 residues. V lost 6 bases and J lost 6, with 19 bases in between. CDR3 in DNA: TGTGCCAGCAGATTAAGTAGGGGGGGCCGGGATACGCAGTATTTT. This gives the protein CASRLSRGGRDTQYF.

Here the CDR3 DNA reads TGTGCCAGCAGTGAATGGGGCAGGGGGAGCCTCGGCTCCTACAATGAGCAGTTCTTC. It encodes CASSEWGRGSLGSYNEQFF. The chain links TRBV25-1 to TRBJ2-1; 7 nucleotides agree with TRBD1. Unmatched junction bases numbered 12, after V lost 1 base and J lost 0 bases. Per the germline V gene, CDR1 is MGHDK and CDR2 is SYGVNS. The CDR3 has 19 residues.

In this sample, this clonotype turned up a few times. The chain couples TRBV28 to TRBJ2-7, with 7 positions matching TRBD1. J lost 1 base, V lost 6 bases, and 9 bases had no gene match. This CDR3 has 15 residues. Germline CDR1 MDHEN, CDR2 SYDVKM. This CDR3 reads CASSSTGLGSYEQYF. Here the CDR3 DNA reads TGTGCCAGCAGCTCGACAGGGTTGGGTTCCTACGAGCAGTACTTC.

This clonotype was seen ten or more times. V usage is TRBV2 and J usage is TRBJ2-5; D remains unclear. V was shortened by 1 base and J by 7 bases, with 4 bases between the two germline ends. The CDR3 totals 11 residues. The germline gives CDR1 SNHLY, CDR2 FYNNEI. The CDR3 sequence: CASSEGGTQYF. As DNA, the CDR3 is TGTGCCAGCAGTGAAGGTGGGACCCAGTACTTC.

The J gene is TRBJ1-4, the V gene TRBV20-1; possibly TRBD1 for D (5 bases). CDR3 length: 14 amino acids. From germline, CDR1 is DFQATT and CDR2 SNEGSKA (reference sequence). The V gene lost 0 bases and the J gene lost 8 bases, with 13 bases spanning the gap. CDR3 in amino acids: CSARDPGSGEKLFF. DNA of the CDR3: TGCAGTGCTAGAGATCCCGGGTCAGGGGAAAAACTGTTTTTT.

The V call is TRBV15, the J call TRBJ1-5; no clear D. The CDR3 consists of 13 residues. Per germline, CDR1 LNHNV and CDR2 YYDKDF (reference sequence). The V gene lost 5 bases and the J gene lost 3 bases, with 8 bases spanning the gap. The CDR3 sequence is CATSSAVNQPQHF. The DNA for the CDR3 is TGTGCCACCAGCTCGGCTGTCAATCAGCCCCAGCATTTT.

The CDR3, as DNA: TGTGCCAGCAGTTTATCCACAGTGTACAATTCACCCCTCCACTTT. Its translation: CASSLSTVYNSPLHF. The chain has TRBV27 and TRBJ1-6, with D unresolved. V dropped 0 bases and J dropped 7 bases, with 10 bases sitting between them. The CDR3 contains 15 residues. Germline loops: CDR1 MNHEY, CDR2 SMNVEV (reference sequence).

V and J are TRBV5-1 and TRBJ2-3; D is unresolved. Trimming removed 1 base from V and 3 bases from J, with 9 bases in between. CDR3 size: 14 residues. Germline V gives CDR1 SGHRS, CDR2 YFSETQ. Written as DNA, the CDR3 is TGCGCCAGCAGCTTGCAACAGATAACAGATACGCAGTATTTT. Translation gives CASSLQQITDTQYF.

This clonotype was seen a handful of times. The V gene is TRBV5-1, the J gene TRBJ1-2; D gene ambiguous. Trimming stripped 4 bases from V and 6 bases from J, with 22 bases between. CDR3 length: 16 amino acids. Germline loops: CDR1 SGHRS, CDR2 YFSETQ. In DNA form, the CDR3 reads TGCGCCAGCAGCGATATTACCGTCGGGGAGGGTGATGGCTACACCTTC. The encoded protein is CASSDITVGEGDGYTF.

The chain has TRBV12-3 or TRBV12-4 and TRBJ1-2; D gene ambiguous. Trimming left V 3 bases short and J 8 bases short, with 10 bases between. There are 12 residues in the CDR3. This CDR3 is CASSLRETGYTF. The CDR3 nucleotides are TGTGCCAGCAGTTTGAGGGAAACAGGCTACACCTTC.

The chain carries TRBV7-9 and TRBJ2-1; no reliable D call. CDR1 SEHNR and CDR2 FQNEAQ come from the germline V gene (reference sequence). Trimming removed 4 bases from V and 10 bases from J, with 11 bases in between. The CDR3 covers 12 residues. This CDR3 reads CASSSVVDEQFF. CDR3 in DNA: TGTGCCAGCAGCTCGGTGGTGGACGAGCAGTTCTTC.

This chain links TRBV7-2 with TRBJ2-3; the D gene could be TRBD1 or TRBD2 (6 bases each). Between the trimmed V and J ends, which lost 1 base and 6 bases, there was a span of 20 bases. Germline V gives CDR1 SGHTA, CDR2 FQGNSA. This CDR3 comprises 17 residues. The CDR3 here is CASSLVRPIGGPDTQYF. The CDR3 nucleotides read TGTGCCAGCAGCTTAGTTCGACCTATAGGGGGGCCGGATACGCAGTATTTT. The whole variable domain, remainder taken from reference TRBV7-2 and TRBJ2-3, is GAGVSQSPSNKVTEKGKDVELRCDPISGHTALYWYRQSLGQGLEFLIYFQGNSAPDKSGLPSDRFSAERTGGSVSTLTIQRTQQEDSAVYLCASSLVRPIGGPDTQYFGPGTRLTVL.

This clonotype was seen more than once but under ten times. The chain is built from TRBV20-1 and TRBJ2-4, with a possible D match to TRBD1 (6 bases). The length of the CDR3 is 15 residues. V was pared by 0 bases and J by 1 base, with 10 bases between. CDR1 and CDR2 from the germline V gene are DFQATT and SNEGSKA (reference sequence). The CDR3: CSARDLGAAKNIQYF. CDR3 nucleotide sequence: TGCAGTGCTAGAGATTTGGGGGCGGCCAAAAACATTCAGTACTTC.

This clonotype was detected only a few times. The rearrangement uses TRBV6-1 and TRBJ1-2; TRBD1 is a possible D gene (6 bases). Trimming pared 4 bases from V and 2 bases from J, leaving 14 bases between. Germline V gene lookup returns CDR1 MNHNS and CDR2 SASEGT. The CDR3 totals 15 residues. In DNA, the CDR3 is TGTGCCAGCAGTGTAACACAGGGAGGGAACTATGGCTACACCTTC. Translating gives CASSVTQGGNYGYTF.

J is TRBJ1-2 and V is TRBV5-8, with 7 bases fitting TRBD1. This CDR3 has 14 residues. V dropped 7 bases and J dropped 3; count of bases not matched to a gene: 9. Germline V gives CDR1 SGHTS, CDR2 YDEGEE. As DNA, the CDR3 is TGTGCCAGCGGTAAAGGACAGGCTTACTATGGCTACACCTTC. Translation gives CASGKGQAYYGYTF.

The chain combines TRBV20-1 with TRBJ2-1, with D possibly being TRBD1 (5 bases). The V gene's germline CDR1 is DFQATT and CDR2 SNEGSKA (reference sequence). Trimming took 3 bases from V and 7 from J, leaving 10 bases between them. This CDR3 is built from 12 residues. The CDR3 region is CSASRQLNEQFF. CDR3 sequence (DNA): TGCAGTGCTAGCAGACAGCTTAATGAGCAGTTCTTC.